This T cell receptor beta chain was sequenced during a study of PD-1 blockade in classical Hodgkin lymphoma (dated by TCRdb to 2018 to 2021). Study-wide context: Nivolumab dosing was 3 mg/kg intravenously every 2 weeks, continuing until either disease progression or unacceptable toxicity. A peripheral blood immune signature of response to PD-1 blockade in classical Hodgkin lymphoma was defined using TCR beta sequencing and CyTOF.

Points the paper makes about the study in general: A significant rise by C4D1 was seen in CD4+ but not CD8+ TCR diversity (p=0.0027 vs p=0.16), with the rise being most apparent in complete responders (p=0.02). Lower diversity was seen in patients whose nivolumab began less than 1 year after ASCT, and these patients were left out of later analyses so that immune reconstitution would not confound the results. Trial patients achieving complete response had baseline diversity similar to newly diagnosed patients, whereas partial responders and progressors had significantly lower diversity. Baseline TCR diversity was reported to be lower in newly diagnosed patients than in healthy donors and to be lower still in relapsed/refractory patients. Only a single clinical trial cohort was studied, and what caused the repertoire differences, possibly disease activity or prior therapy, remained undefined.

About this clone itself: Its antigen specificity is not known. The record has no base qualities; no much larger clone is one base away.

The Qiagen DNeasy kit was used to extract genomic DNA both from unsorted PBMCs and from the negatively selected CD4+ and CD8+ fractions. Amplification of TCR beta CDR3 regions was done by immunoSEQ multiplex PCR with primers that anneal to V and J segments. A synthetic immune receptor repertoire was used to minimize amplification bias, and any residual bias was removed computationally once sequencing was done. In the source study's methods: Repertoire diversity was quantified as the Shannon entropy index using custom Python scripts. Unsorted, CD4+ and CD8+ repertoires were analyzed separately, except in combined analyses where CD4+ and CD8+ sequences were merged in silico. Clonal expansion was defined as at least a 2-fold frequency increase after treatment relative to C1D1, with a pseudocount of 0.5 for undetected baseline clones. Clones with 0 or 1 copy at C1D1 were classified as singleton clones, and clones with 2 or more copies were classified as non-singleton clones. Clones expanded in unsorted samples were assigned a CD4+, CD8+ or unknown annotation through matching of protein sequences in sorted samples from the same patient. Wilcoxon tests were applied to paired samples to test diversity changes from C1D1 to C4D1. Not all clones reach the TCRdb copy of this immuneACCESS table, which keeps in-frame sequences only. Checked studies attribute under half of the gap to unresolved V genes and leave the rest unexplained. V, J and clone size are those of that table, while D and trimming were read from the DNA. The sample profile shows 75,000 to 100,000 clones; about four fifths of them were found once. Of the sample, roughly 15% falls within the top ten clones.

The time point label corresponds to: cycle 2 day 1 (C2D1) of nivolumab. Every trial patient had relapsed following autologous stem cell transplantation, and prior brentuximab vedotin exposure was what differed among cohorts A, B and C. The trial cohort included some 53 patients with relapsed/refractory classical Hodgkin lymphoma, and each patient had a best overall response of complete response, partial response or progressive disease. In the multi-cohort phase II CheckMate 205 trial, trial patients received single-agent nivolumab. Best overall response was determined by an independent review committee according to the 2007 International Working Group response criteria. Trial PBMCs were obtained immediately prior to nivolumab initiation (C1D1) and on therapy at cycle 2 day 1 and cycle 4 day 1. Peripheral blood was collected in 8 mL Vacutainer Cell Preparation Tubes, from which PBMCs were isolated by centrifugation and then cryopreserved.

The CDR3 measures 13 amino acids from cysteine to phenylalanine. Only the CDR3 DNA stays, 39 bases, in frame from base 1. The germline V gene yields ENHRY for CDR1 and SYGVKD for CDR2. The V and J ends are trimmed by 6 bases and 5 bases, leaving 13 bases between them. This specimen consisted of peripheral blood mononuclear cells (PBMCs), obtained before the second cycle of nivolumab. This TCR came from a human donor with classical Hodgkin lymphoma. The sequence joins TRBV10-3 to TRBJ1-1, and the D gene may be TRBD1, 5 bases matching. The DNA sequence is as follows: TGTGCCATCAGCCCGGGCGCAGGGACTGAAGCTTTCTTT. The translation is CAISPGAGTEAFF.